Detailed here is one T cell receptor (beta chain). Cohort 3 donors were reported recovered after two negative PCRs, clearance, or symptom resolution. The source of the sample is a study of blood T cell repertoires in COVID-19. The CDR3 is 10 amino acids. Looked up from germline, CDR1 is DFQATT and CDR2 is SNEGSKA (reference sequence). V dropped 7 bases and J dropped 8 bases, with 8 bases sitting between them. Under the authors' procedure: Researchers report that nucleated cell counts were estimated from reference gene primer amplification. Generated by immunoSEQ multiplex PCR, the TCRdb table keeps only in-frame clones and is missing some. D and trimming were read from the DNA, whereas the V and J calls and clone size are those reported in that table. Found here are a few hundred thousand clones, around 89% of them singletons; the top ten hold roughly 1.1%.

Specimen: PBMCs or T cells enriched from blood (not recorded which). The chain has TRBV20-1 and TRBJ1-4; D is uncertain. This sequence was found in a man aged 25 to 40 who had recovered from COVID-19. The CDR3: CSVQQEKLFF. In DNA form, the CDR3 reads TGCAGTGTTCAACAGGAAAAACTGTTTTTT.